Following are 32 T cell receptor beta chains from one sample sequenced in a study of cytomegalovirus exposure and HLA in healthy donors. This PCR relied on a set of 60 Vbeta primers and 13 Jbeta primers. Generated by immunoSEQ multiplex PCR, the TCRdb table keeps only in-frame clones and is missing some. The sample consists of some 150,000 clones, 80% of them appearing once. Sequenced: PBMCs. Source of these receptors: a woman aged 25 to 45 in good health and CMV-seronegative.

The rearrangement links TRBV28 to TRBJ2-3; possible D gene TRBD1, 6 bases. Germline CDR1 and CDR2: MDHEN and SYDVKM. The CDR3 length is 12 residues. The chain's CDR3 is CASTGITDTQYF. The CDR3 DNA is TGTGCTTCGACAGGAATTACAGATACGCAGTATTTT.

V usage is TRBV7-6 and J usage is TRBJ2-2; tentative D call: TRBD2 (6 bases). CDR1 is SGHVS and CDR2 is FNYEAQ in the germline V gene. Trimming took off 2 bases at V and 0 bases at J, with 10 bases between the two ends. The CDR3 contains 16 residues. In nucleotides, the CDR3 is TGTGCCAGCAGCTTAACAGGCGGGGCGAACACCGGGGAGCTGTTTTTT. Protein: CASSLTGGANTGELFF.

The chain employs TRBV18 and TRBJ2-5, with D possibly TRBD1 on 6 matching bases. V was pared by 3 bases and J by 5 bases, with 19 bases between. Germline V gene data show CDR1 as KGHSH and CDR2 as LQKENI. The CDR3 is 16 residues long. CDR3 sequence (DNA): TGTGCCAGCTCACCTAAACCGGGACACCGATTTGAGACCCAGTACTTC. Amino acid sequence: CASSPKPGHRFETQYF.

The chain employs TRBV6-1 and TRBJ1-1, with TRBD1 as a possible D gene (5 bases). CDR1 and CDR2 from the germline V gene are MNHNS and SASEGT. This CDR3 region has 19 residues. Trimming removed 2 bases at V and 1 base at J, with 23 bases between. Here the CDR3 DNA reads TGTGCCAGCAGTGAAAGGCACGGGGGTGCGGGACGGAGGAACACTGAAGCTTTCTTT. Translating gives CASSERHGGAGRRNTEAFF.

The J gene is TRBJ2-1, the V gene TRBV7-9, with D possibly matching TRBD2 (5 bases). The germline V gene has CDR1 SEHNR and CDR2 FQNEAQ (reference sequence). Trimming took off 5 bases at V and 3 bases at J, with 14 bases between the two ends. This CDR3 is built from 15 residues. The CDR3, as DNA: TGTGCCAGCAGCCCCCGGGCTGGACTCTACAATGAGCAGTTCTTC. It codes for CASSPRAGLYNEQFF.

This clone was recorded a few times. The chain employs TRBV5-1 and TRBJ2-3; 8 bases map to TRBD2. The CDR3 is 14 amino acids. Germline CDR1 is SGHRS and CDR2 is YFSETQ. V dropped 4 bases and J dropped 11; count of bases not matched to a gene: 12. CDR3 loop: CASSRDWGLGQQYF. As DNA, the CDR3 is TGCGCCAGCAGCAGAGACTGGGGACTAGGGCAGCAGTATTTT.

The chain is built from TRBV29-1 and TRBJ1-2; D is unresolved. Germline V gene lookup returns CDR1 SQVTM and CDR2 ANQGSEA. The CDR3 consists of 15 residues. V lost 4 bases, J lost 5 bases, and 20 bases lay in between. DNA of the CDR3: TGCAGCGTTGGACCGTCCACGGACTTAGGGTATGGCTACACCTTC. This gives the protein CSVGPSTDLGYGYTF.

The J gene is TRBJ2-1, the V gene TRBV27, with 15 bases matching TRBD2. CDR3 length: 20 residues. With 2 bases clipped from V and 7 bases from J, the junction kept 15 bases outside the gene matches. Germline CDR1 MNHEY, CDR2 SMNVEV (reference sequence). CDR3 residues: CASSLEAGTSGRLTNNEQFF. For the CDR3, the DNA is TGTGCCAGCAGTTTAGAGGCCGGGACTAGCGGGAGGTTAACCAATAATGAGCAGTTCTTC.

The V gene is TRBV6-5, the J gene TRBJ1-2; D is unresolved. Germline V gives CDR1 MNHEY, CDR2 SVGAGI. Deletions cut 5 bases from V and 2 bases from J, with 6 bases between. The CDR3 has 12 amino acids. The CDR3 nucleotides are TGTGCCAGCAGTCCTCTAAACTATGGCTACACCTTC. Translation gives CASSPLNYGYTF.

This clone was seen only once. The chain has TRBV11-1 and TRBJ2-1, with 8 positions matching TRBD2. The length of the CDR3 is 16 residues. Trimming took 5 bases from V and 3 from J; bases not matched to a gene: 9. Germline loops: CDR1 SGHAT, CDR2 FQDESV (reference sequence). In nucleotides, the CDR3 is TGTGCCAGCAGCCGTAGACTAGCGAAAAACTACAATGAGCAGTTCTTC. Translating it yields CASSRRLAKNYNEQFF.

The chain combines TRBV9 with TRBJ1-2; possibly TRBD1 for D (6 bases). Germline lookup yields CDR1 SGDLS and CDR2 YYNGEE. V was cut by 0 bases and J by 5 bases, with 11 bases left in between. This CDR3 spans 14 amino acids. CDR3 sequence: CASSVEDRRYGYTF. The CDR3 coding sequence is TGTGCCAGCAGCGTAGAAGACAGGAGGTATGGCTACACCTTC.

The chain carries TRBV10-1 and TRBJ2-7; 9 nucleotides match TRBD1. This CDR3 comprises 13 residues. CDR1 WNHNN and CDR2 SYGVQD come from the germline V gene (reference sequence). The junction had 5 bases not matched to a gene; V was cut back by 6 bases and J by 5 bases. CDR3 nucleotides: TGCGCCAGCAGGGGACAGGGTTTCAACGAGCAGTACTTC. It yields the protein CASRGQGFNEQYF.

This clone was seen a single time. The chain combines TRBV5-6 with TRBJ1-6; 10 bases match TRBD1. This CDR3 comprises 16 residues. V gave up 3 bases and J gave up 7 bases; unmatched junction bases: 7. CDR1 is SGHDT and CDR2 is YYEEEE in the germline V gene. The DNA for the CDR3 is TGTGCCAGCAGCTCGGGGACAGGGGTAAGGAATTCACCCCTCCACTTT. Residues: CASSSGTGVRNSPLHF.

This chain connects TRBV5-1 to TRBJ2-1, with TRBD2 as a possible D gene (5 bases). The CDR3 is made up of 17 amino acids. Germline CDR1 and CDR2: SGHRS and YFSETQ. V was trimmed by 2 bases and J by 1 base, leaving 16 bases between them. The CDR3 reads CASSLRGPGLSYNEQFF. For the CDR3, the DNA is TGCGCCAGCAGCTTAAGAGGGCCCGGGCTTTCCTACAATGAGCAGTTCTTC. The full variable domain, its missing parts supplied by reference TRBV5-1 and TRBJ2-1, is KAGVTQTPRYLIKTRGQQVTLSCSPISGHRSVSWYQQTPGQGLQFLFEYFSETQRNKGNFPGRFSGRQFSNSRSEMNVSTLELGDSALYLCASSLRGPGLSYNEQFFGPGTRLTVL.

J is TRBJ2-7 and V is TRBV4-1; D ambiguous. Trimming stripped 0 bases from V and 3 bases from J, with 6 bases between. The CDR3 loop spans 13 amino acids. Germline CDR1 MGHRA, CDR2 YSYEKL. The CDR3 region is CASSQEAFYEQYF. CDR3 DNA sequence: TGCGCCAGCAGCCAAGAAGCTTTCTACGAGCAGTACTTC.

This clone turned up a few times. The J gene is TRBJ2-3, the V gene TRBV10-3; TRBD2 matches 8 bases. Losses at the gene ends were 10 bases for V and 2 bases for J; bases not matched to a gene: 8. This CDR3 comprises 14 residues. From germline, CDR1 is ENHRY and CDR2 SYGVKD. For the CDR3, the DNA is TGTGCCACGAAAGCGGGGGCCGACACAGATACGCAGTATTTT. The encoded protein is CATKAGADTDTQYF.

This sequence joins TRBV6-5 and TRBJ1-1, with D unclear. The CDR3 runs to 15 residues. V lost 0 bases and J 1 base, leaving 9 bases between the germline ends. Looked up from germline, CDR1 is MNHEY and CDR2 is SVGAGI. CDR3 sequence reads: CASSYSPERNTEAFF. As DNA, the CDR3 is TGTGCCAGCAGTTACTCTCCCGAGAGGAACACTGAAGCTTTCTTT.

V usage is TRBV2 and J usage is TRBJ1-3; no definite D call. Germline loops: CDR1 SNHLY, CDR2 FYNNEI. The CDR3 spans 14 residues. V was pared by 3 bases and J by 1 base, with 7 bases between. The CDR3 DNA is TGTGCCAGCAGTGAGGACTCTTCTGGAAACACCATATATTTT. This codes for CASSEDSSGNTIYF.

This clone showed up just a few times. The V call is TRBV6-1, the J call TRBJ1-2; TRBD1 matches at 7 bases. The germline CDR1 and CDR2 sequences are MNHNS and SASEGT. V gave up 1 base and J gave up 3 bases; unmatched junction bases: 8. This CDR3 spans 16 amino acids. The CDR3 DNA reads TGTGCCAGCAGTGAAGAAACAGGGGCCCTTTACTATGGCTACACCTTC. It is translated as CASSEETGALYYGYTF.

The chain employs TRBV28 and TRBJ1-2; D possibly corresponds to TRBD1 (6 bases). The germline V gene encodes CDR1 MDHEN and CDR2 SYDVKM. The length of the CDR3 is 13 residues. The V end lost 1 base, the J end lost 6 bases, and 9 bases lay between the germline ends. CDR3 coding DNA: TGTGCCAGCAGTTTATCTTCAGGGGATGGCTACACCTTC. Protein product: CASSLSSGDGYTF.

J is TRBJ2-1 and V is TRBV5-5; D gene ambiguous. Per the germline V gene, CDR1 is SGHKS and CDR2 is YYEKEE (reference sequence). The CDR3 is 13 amino acids. Trimming left V 1 base short and J 5 bases short, with 7 bases between. The DNA for the CDR3 is TGTGCCAGCAGCTTGTCCGTAGACAATGAGCAGTTCTTC. It codes for CASSLSVDNEQFF.

The chain uses TRBV5-1 and TRBJ2-5; D may be TRBD2 (6 bases). Trimming shortened V by 1 base and J by 5 bases, and 15 bases separated the two germline ends. CDR1 is SGHRS, CDR2 YFSETQ, per germline. The CDR3 runs 15 residues. The CDR3 sequence: CASSLIGGTGETQYF. CDR3 coding DNA: TGCGCCAGCAGCTTGATAGGCGGGACTGGGGAGACCCAGTACTTC.

The rearrangement uses TRBV6-1 and TRBJ2-2; 11 bases align to TRBD2. The germline CDR1 and CDR2 sequences are MNHNS and SASEGT. V shed 2 bases and J 1 base; nucleotides not matched to a gene: 0. This CDR3 contains 16 residues. Written as DNA, the CDR3 is TGTGCCAGCAGTGAACTAGCGGGAGGGAACACCGGGGAGCTGTTTTTT. Translating it yields CASSELAGGNTGELFF.

The rearrangement joins TRBV5-1 to TRBJ1-2; TRBD1 agrees at 8 bases. This CDR3 is 15 amino acids long. Germline assignment: CDR1 SGHRS and CDR2 YFSETQ. V gave up 0 bases and J gave up 2 bases; unmatched junction bases: 3. DNA for the CDR3: TGCGCCAGCAGCTTGGGGCAGGGGGCGAACTATGGCTACACCTTC. It yields the protein CASSLGQGANYGYTF.

J is TRBJ1-6 and V is TRBV5-1, with D unclear. Trimming shortened V by 4 bases and J by 3 bases, and 11 bases separated the two germline ends. The germline V gene encodes CDR1 SGHRS and CDR2 YFSETQ. This CDR3 contains 15 residues. The CDR3 is CASSTDMGYNSPLHF. CDR3 DNA sequence: TGCGCCAGCAGCACTGACATGGGCTATAATTCACCCCTCCACTTT.

With respect to this clone: A read error may produce the germline difference seen at one junction end. This rearrangement joins TRBV7-9 to TRBJ1-3; a possible D gene is TRBD1 (5 bases). The CDR3 has 16 amino acids. Germline V gene data show CDR1 as SEHNR and CDR2 as FQNEAQ (reference sequence). The CDR3 DNA reads as TGTTCCAGCAGCTTACAGGAGGGGTCCCCTGGAAACACCATATATTTT. It codes for CSSSLQEGSPGNTIYF.

The rearrangement links TRBV7-7 to TRBJ2-5; 9 bases fit TRBD2. The CDR3 runs to 15 residues. The germline V gene has CDR1 SSHAT and CDR2 FNYEAQ (reference sequence). V gave up 4 bases and J gave up 4 bases; unmatched junction bases: 7. CDR3 nucleotides: TGTGCCAGCAGCTCAGGGACTAGCCTCCCAGAGACCCAGTACTTC. This sequence encodes CASSSGTSLPETQYF.

Note on this clone: At one boundary the junction diverges from the germline segment, which might be a read error. The chain uses TRBV5-6 and TRBJ1-2; 7 positions agree with TRBD1. Germline V CDR1 and CDR2: SGHDT, YYEEEE. CDR3 length equals 12 residues. The CDR3 region has the DNA TGTGCCAGCAGCTTCGGGACAGCCCTAAATTTCTTC. This encodes CASSFGTALNFF.

J is TRBJ2-7 and V is TRBV4-1, with D uncertain. Germline V lookup: CDR1 MGHRA, CDR2 YSYEKL. This CDR3 has 15 residues. With 2 bases removed from V and 2 bases from J, the gap between germline ends came to 13 bases. CDR3 sequence reads: CASSQLPAATYEQYF. The CDR3 DNA reads as TGCGCCAGCAGCCAACTCCCGGCGGCCACCTACGAGCAGTACTTC.

V usage is TRBV30 and J usage is TRBJ1-1; TRBD1 agrees at 7 bases. This CDR3 is built from 18 residues. CDR1 GTSNPN and CDR2 SVGIG come from the germline V gene (reference sequence). The J segment lost 5 bases and the V segment lost 0 bases, leaving 18 bases of the junction unmatched. The CDR3 bases are TGTGCCTGGAGTGTACGGGACAGTGTGAATTGGGGAAGGACTGAAGCTTTCTTT. Protein sequence: CAWSVRDSVNWGRTEAFF. The full variable domain, with the rest looked up from reference TRBV30 and TRBJ1-1, is SQTIHQWPATLVQPVGSPLSLECTVEGTSNPNLYWYRQAAGRGLQLLFYSVGIGQISSEVPQNLSASRPQDRQFILSSKKLLLSDSGFYLCAWSVRDSVNWGRTEAFFGQGTRLTVV.

This chain uses TRBV9 with TRBJ1-3; D is unresolved. This CDR3 is built from 14 residues. The germline V gene encodes CDR1 SGDLS and CDR2 YYNGEE. Trimming cost V 1 base and J 2 bases, with 7 bases left between them. The CDR3 loop is CASSVRVAGNTIYF. The CDR3 DNA is TGTGCCAGCAGCGTAAGAGTAGCTGGAAACACCATATATTTT.

This clone showed up just a few times. The rearrangement joins TRBV5-6 to TRBJ1-6, with D perhaps TRBD1 (5 bases). The CDR3 has 15 amino acids. Germline V lookup: CDR1 SGHDT, CDR2 YYEEEE. V was shortened by 0 bases and J by 7 bases, with 11 bases between the two germline ends. This CDR3 is CASSLAGRVNSPLHF. CDR3 nucleotide sequence: TGTGCCAGCAGCTTGGCAGGGAGGGTGAATTCACCCCTCCACTTT. The complete variable domain, with remaining parts taken from reference TRBV5-6 and TRBJ1-6, reads DAGVTQSPTHLIKTRGQQVTLRCSPKSGHDTVSWYQQALGQGPQFIFQYYEEEERQRGNFPDRFSGHQFPNYSSELNVNALLLGDSALYLCASSLAGRVNSPLHFGNGTRLTVT.